Presented here are 23 T cell receptor beta chains from one specimen sequenced in a study of cytomegalovirus exposure and HLA in healthy donors (dated 2017 in TCRdb). Library method: the immunoSEQ multiplex PCR assay. The multiplex PCR relied on a mix of 60 forward primers for TCR Vbeta segments and 13 reverse primers for TCR Jbeta segments. TCRdb re-hosts the immuneACCESS table, in-frame sequences only. Its copies lack some clones; in the studies checked, an unresolved V gene accounts for under half of them, and the cause for the rest is not known. Within this sample are around 120,000 clones, with over 70% of them counted one time only. Together, the top ten hold around 10% of the sample. Sequencing was performed on PBMCs. The receptors were sampled from a woman in her 50s in good health and CMV-seropositive.

The chain is built from TRBV5-6 and TRBJ1-5; D might be TRBD1 (6 bases). Germline assignment: CDR1 SGHDT and CDR2 YYEEEE. The CDR3 is made up of 14 amino acids. Trimming shortened V by 6 bases and J by 4 bases, and 14 bases separated the two germline ends. The CDR3 loop is CASTSLTGNQPQHF. As DNA, the CDR3 is TGTGCCAGCACAAGCTTAACAGGGAATCAGCCCCAGCATTTT.

The chain links TRBV7-6 to TRBJ2-1, with TRBD1 identical over 7 bases. The CDR3 consists of 16 residues. The V and J ends lost 5 bases and 4 bases, in that order; junction bases with no gene match: 11. CDR1 and CDR2 from the germline V gene are SGHVS and FNYEAQ. CDR3 in amino acids: CASSAETGKRYNEQFF. The CDR3 DNA sequence: TGTGCCAGCAGCGCAGAGACAGGGAAGAGGTACAATGAGCAGTTCTTC.

The chain employs TRBV28 and TRBJ2-3; TRBD2 matches at 13 bases. Looked up from germline, CDR1 is MDHEN and CDR2 is SYDVKM. V was pared by 6 bases and J by 7 bases, with 7 bases of the junction left unmatched. This CDR3 contains 15 residues. CDR3 DNA sequence: TGTGCCAGCAGCTCAACGGGACTAGCGGGATATACGCAGTATTTT. As protein: CASSSTGLAGYTQYF.

This clone was counted once. CDR3 sequence reads: CASTRTGGSNQPQHF. As DNA, the CDR3 is TGTGCCAGCACCCGGACGGGAGGAAGCAATCAGCCCCAGCATTTT. The V call is TRBV27, the J call TRBJ1-5; no firm D call. This CDR3 spans 15 amino acids. V dropped 7 bases and J dropped 1 base, with 14 bases sitting between them. Germline-derived CDR1 and CDR2 are MNHEY and SMNVEV (reference sequence).

Notes on this clone: The sample has other DNA sequences that encode this CDR3 too. The chain joins TRBV7-2 to TRBJ2-7, with 9 bases matching TRBD1. Germline CDR1 is SGHTA and CDR2 is FQGNSA. V gave up 5 bases and J gave up 1 base; unmatched junction bases: 3. This CDR3 is 14 amino acids long. The CDR3 region has the DNA TGTGCCAGCAGCCCCGGGACAGGGTCCTACGAGCAGTACTTC. Translation gives CASSPGTGSYEQYF.

This CDR3 reads CASSHTQKLRYEQYF. The DNA of the CDR3 is TGTGCCAGCAGCCACACCCAAAAACTGAGGTACGAGCAGTACTTC. The chain carries TRBV2 and TRBJ2-7; no clear D gene. Trimming took off 6 bases at V and 4 bases at J, with 19 bases between the two ends. CDR1 SNHLY and CDR2 FYNNEI come from the germline V gene. CDR3 length: 15 amino acids.

The V and J genes are TRBV18 and TRBJ2-3; 13 bases agree with TRBD2. With V trimmed by 7 bases and J by 6 bases, 7 bases remained unmatched. The CDR3 covers 15 residues. Per the germline V gene, CDR1 is KGHSH and CDR2 is LQKENI. The CDR3 loop reads CASFPGLAGVDTQYF. CDR3 DNA: TGTGCCAGCTTCCCCGGACTAGCGGGAGTGGATACGCAGTATTTT.

The CDR3 loop reads CSVARQGRDTIYF. The CDR3, as DNA: TGCAGCGTTGCAAGACAGGGCCGTGACACCATATATTTT. The V call is TRBV29-1, the J call TRBJ1-3; 7 bases map to TRBD1. The ends lost 4 bases at V and 8 bases at J; junction bases unmatched: 8. The germline V gene has CDR1 SQVTM and CDR2 ANQGSEA. The CDR3 extends over 13 amino acids.

The chain combines TRBV4-3 with TRBJ2-5, with 12 bases identical to TRBD1. The V gene end was trimmed by 0 bases and the J gene end by 4 bases; junction bases not matched to a gene: 6. CDR1 is LGHNA and CDR2 is YSLEER in the germline V gene. CDR3 size: 17 residues. The CDR3 nucleotides read TGCGCCAGCAGCCAAGATTTCGGGACAGGGGGCCCAGAGACCCAGTACTTC. This codes for CASSQDFGTGGPETQYF.

This chain joins TRBV19 and TRBJ1-1, with a possible D match to TRBD1 (6 bases). Deletions cut 10 bases from V and 6 bases from J, with 12 bases between. The CDR3 sequence is 11 residues long. The V gene's germline CDR1 is LNHDA and CDR2 SQIVND (reference sequence). Written as DNA, the CDR3 is TGTGCCACTCATCGACAGGCTGAAGCTTTCTTT. Protein: CATHRQAEAFF.

The V and J genes are TRBV28 and TRBJ1-4; 8 nucleotides agree with TRBD1. This CDR3 has 15 amino acids. Germline values: CDR1 MDHEN, CDR2 SYDVKM. The trim removed 6 bases at V and 8 bases at J, leaving 11 bases unmatched. CDR3 region: CASRTLRGQREKLFF. CDR3 sequence (DNA): TGTGCCAGCAGGACCCTCAGGGGGCAGCGGGAAAAACTGTTTTTT. Based on the CDR3 plus reference TRBV28 and TRBJ1-4, the full variable domain is DVKVTQSSRYLVKRTGEKVFLECVQDMDHENMFWYRQDPGLGLRLIYFSYDVKMKEKGDIPEGYSVSREKKERFSLILESASTNQTSMYLCASRTLRGQREKLFFGSGTQLSVL.

This chain uses TRBV7-2 with TRBJ2-7, with 8 bases identical to TRBD1. J gave up 3 bases and V 5 bases, and 9 bases lay outside the gene matches. The CDR3 contains 15 residues. Germline V lookup: CDR1 SGHTA, CDR2 FQGNSA. CDR3 sequence: CASSRLAGGLYEQYF. The CDR3 DNA is TGTGCCAGCAGCCGATTGGCAGGGGGCCTCTACGAGCAGTACTTC.

The chain links TRBV29-1 to TRBJ2-7; TRBD1 might be the D (7 bases). In germline, CDR1 is SQVTM, CDR2 ANQGSEA. Trimming cost V 6 bases and J 5 bases, with 14 bases left between them. This CDR3 is 12 amino acids long. The CDR3 nucleotides are TGCAGCGTCGCGGGACAGAGCAACGAGCAGTACTTC. The encoded protein is CSVAGQSNEQYF.

This rearrangement joins TRBV19 to TRBJ2-3; D is undetermined. V lost 3 bases to trimming and J lost 4 bases, with 8 bases between them. This CDR3 spans 13 amino acids. Germline CDR1 LNHDA, CDR2 SQIVND (reference sequence). CDR3 sequence reads: CASSISRADTQYF. The CDR3 coding sequence is TGTGCCAGTAGTATCTCGCGTGCAGATACGCAGTATTTT.

The chain recombines TRBV6-5 with TRBJ1-1, with TRBD1 matching 7 bases. Germline V lookup: CDR1 MNHEY, CDR2 SVGAGI. Trimming cost V 5 bases and J 4 bases; bases outside gene matches: 4. This CDR3 contains 13 residues. DNA of the CDR3: TGTGCCAGCAGTGAACAGGGGAGCACTGAAGCTTTCTTT. Its translation: CASSEQGSTEAFF.

The chain uses TRBV18 and TRBJ2-5; D ambiguous. CDR1 and CDR2 (germline): KGHSH, LQKENI. The CDR3 runs 11 residues. V lost 8 bases, J lost 1 base, and 5 bases lay in between. CDR3 sequence (DNA): TGTGCCAGCCAACTCCAAGAGACCCAGTACTTC. Translating it yields CASQLQETQYF. Full variable domain (rest looked up from reference TRBV18 and TRBJ2-5): NAGVMQNPRHLVRRRGQEARLRCSPMKGHSHVYWYRQLPEEGLKFMVYLQKENIIDESGMPKERFSAEFPKEGPSILRIQQVVRGDSAAYFCASQLQETQYFGPGTRLLVL.

The V and J genes are TRBV10-3 and TRBJ1-1; 7 nucleotides agree with TRBD1. Germline CDR1 reads ENHRY; CDR2 reads SYGVKD. The CDR3 contains 15 residues. Trimming removed 2 bases from V and 1 base from J; junction bases left unmatched: 4. This CDR3 is CAISERGQSNTEAFF. In DNA form, the CDR3 reads TGTGCCATCAGTGAGAGGGGGCAGTCGAACACTGAAGCTTTCTTT.

The chain uses TRBV6-4 and TRBJ1-2, with D maybe TRBD1 (6 bases). CDR3 length equals 14 residues. Germline CDR1 reads MRHNA; CDR2 reads SNTAGT. With 5 bases removed from V and 4 bases from J, the gap between germline ends came to 14 bases. CDR3 sequence (DNA): TGTGCCAGCAGTCCCACGGGGGGCGGCTATGGCTACACCTTC. This sequence encodes CASSPTGGGYGYTF.

The chain employs TRBV7-9 and TRBJ1-1; 10 nucleotides align to TRBD1. V trimming: 1 base; J trimming: 6 bases; junction bases outside the gene matches: 5. This CDR3 has 15 residues. The germline V gene encodes CDR1 SEHNR and CDR2 FQNEAQ (reference sequence). The CDR3 coding sequence is TGTGCCAGCAGCTTAGTGGGGACAGGGGAGTCTGAAGCTTTCTTT. It is translated as CASSLVGTGESEAFF.

V and J are TRBV2 and TRBJ2-5; 8 bases are a match to TRBD2. J was trimmed by 3 bases and V by 5 bases; bases with no gene match: 8. The CDR3 has 15 amino acids. Germline V gene lookup returns CDR1 SNHLY and CDR2 FYNNEI. The CDR3 reads CASSRTSYGEETQYF. CDR3 sequence (DNA): TGTGCCAGCAGTCGGACTAGCTACGGGGAAGAGACCCAGTACTTC.

The V and J genes are TRBV7-7 and TRBJ2-6; TRBD1 aligns across 9 bases. The CDR3 extends over 17 amino acids. In germline, CDR1 is SSHAT, CDR2 FNYEAQ (reference sequence). V was clipped by 5 bases and J by 1 base; unmatched bases: 6. CDR3 bases: TGTGCCAGCAGCCCGGGGACAGGGAGATCTGGGGCCAACGTCCTGACTTTC. As protein: CASSPGTGRSGANVLTF.

The J gene is TRBJ1-2, the V gene TRBV2, with a possible D match to TRBD1 (5 bases). CDR1 SNHLY and CDR2 FYNNEI come from the germline V gene. V was cut by 0 bases and J by 7 bases, with 15 bases left in between. The CDR3 totals 15 residues. CDR3 nucleotides: TGTGCCAGCAGTGAAGCCCCGTCCCCGGGGGGTGGCTACACCTTC. Residues: CASSEAPSPGGGYTF.

This chain connects TRBV5-4 to TRBJ1-3; D is uncertain. In germline, CDR1 is SGHNT, CDR2 YYREEE (reference sequence). V was shortened by 0 bases and J by 0 bases, with 7 bases between the two germline ends. This CDR3 has 15 amino acids. The CDR3 loop reads CASSLGTDSGNTIYF. The CDR3 nucleotides read TGTGCCAGCAGCTTGGGTACAGACTCTGGAAACACCATATATTTT.